The 30 T cell receptor beta chains given below trace back to one sample, sequenced in a study of regulatory T cells. The primer mix had 52 TRBV and 13 TRBJ primers. Libraries were prepared by immunoSEQ multiplex PCR; TCRdb keeps only in-frame clonotypes and omits some of them. This table has under 35,000 clones, approximately 93% appearing once. Study-level points and caveats: Hydrophobic residues at CDR3 positions 6 and 7 were enriched in conventional CD4+ T cells of CD3G-deficient patients.

Their cognate antigens are unknown. The sequencing sample was made of conventional CD4+ T cells sorted from blood. The receptors come from a child younger than 10 with CD3G deficiency.

The chain combines TRBV7-9 with TRBJ2-7; TRBD1 aligns across 7 bases. CDR1 is SEHNR, CDR2 FQNEAQ, per germline (reference sequence). CDR3 size: 13 residues. The V gene end was trimmed by 5 bases and the J gene end by 0 bases; junction bases not matched to a gene: 1. CDR3 sequence: CASSRDSSYEQYF. The DNA of the CDR3 is TGTGCCAGCAGCCGGGACAGCTCCTACGAGCAGTACTTC.

V gene TRBV28 combines with J gene TRBJ2-3; no firm D call. V lost 6 bases and J lost 2, with 9 bases in between. This CDR3 has 13 amino acids. Per the germline V gene, CDR1 is MDHEN and CDR2 is SYDVKM. The CDR3 coding sequence is TGTGCCAGCAGGGATTTTAACACAGATACGCAGTATTTT. Amino acid sequence: CASRDFNTDTQYF. The full variable domain, rest sourced from reference TRBV28 and TRBJ2-3, is DVKVTQSSRYLVKRTGEKVFLECVQDMDHENMFWYRQDPGLGLRLIYFSYDVKMKEKGDIPEGYSVSREKKERFSLILESASTNQTSMYLCASRDFNTDTQYFGPGTRLTVL.

The chain combines TRBV6-1 with TRBJ2-1; 7 positions match TRBD1. The CDR3 is 12 amino acids. Germline V lookup: CDR1 MNHNS, CDR2 SASEGT. With 5 bases clipped from V and 9 bases from J, the junction kept 4 bases outside the gene matches. The CDR3 DNA sequence: TGTGCCAGCAGTCAGGGGGTCGGTGAGCAGTTCTTC. The encoded protein is CASSQGVGEQFF.

The rearrangement links TRBV11-3 to TRBJ2-7, with no clear D. CDR1 is SGHNT, CDR2 YENEEA, per germline. Trimming took off 3 bases at V and 3 bases at J, with 9 bases between the two ends. This CDR3 comprises 13 residues. The CDR3 loop reads CASSLGHNYEQYF. The DNA of the CDR3 is TGTGCCAGCAGCTTGGGTCACAACTACGAGCAGTACTTC.

V and J are TRBV28 and TRBJ2-2; 10 nucleotides agree with TRBD1. CDR1 is MDHEN, CDR2 SYDVKM, per germline. After removal of 6 bases from V and 6 bases from J, the junction contained 7 bases not matched to a gene. The CDR3 spans 15 residues. CDR3 sequence: CASSPGTGAAGELFF. The CDR3 bases are TGTGCCAGCAGCCCTGGGACAGGGGCGGCCGGGGAGCTGTTTTTT.

With respect to this clone: This specimen includes other DNA sequences encoding the same CDR3. The chain couples TRBV28 to TRBJ1-5; D is unresolved. Germline CDR1 MDHEN, CDR2 SYDVKM. This CDR3 spans 12 amino acids. The germline V and J ends were trimmed by 6 bases and 1 base, with 4 bases remaining between them. Here the CDR3 reads CASSRSNQPQHF. The CDR3 DNA reads as TGTGCCAGCAGCAGGAGCAATCAGCCCCAGCATTTT.

V and J are TRBV28 and TRBJ2-7; no reliable D call. Germline V gene lookup returns CDR1 MDHEN and CDR2 SYDVKM. This CDR3 region has 13 residues. Trimming removed 8 bases from V and 6 bases from J, with 17 bases in between. CDR3 loop: CASSEGTKAEQYF. The DNA of the CDR3 is TGTGCCAGCTCGGAAGGAACGAAAGCCGAGCAGTACTTC.

The rearrangement joins TRBV6-6 to TRBJ2-7, with D perhaps TRBD2 (6 bases). Germline lookup yields CDR1 MNHNY and CDR2 SVGAGI (reference sequence). The V end lost 5 bases, the J end lost 5 bases, and 19 bases lay between the germline ends. The CDR3 runs 15 residues. The CDR3 DNA follows: TGTGCCAGCAGTAAAAAGCCGGAGGGCCTTGACGAGCAGTACTTC. Translating it yields CASSKKPEGLDEQYF.

This chain joins TRBV28 and TRBJ2-2; D not resolved. The CDR3 is 12 residues long. V gave up 7 bases and J gave up 7 bases, with 10 bases separating them. CDR1 MDHEN and CDR2 SYDVKM come from the germline V gene. This CDR3 reads CASTLGGGELFF. As DNA, the CDR3 is TGTGCCAGCACCCTTGGTGGCGGGGAGCTGTTTTTT.

The chain carries TRBV6-6 and TRBJ1-1; D not certain. The V gene's germline CDR1 is MNHNY and CDR2 SVGAGI (reference sequence). CDR3 size: 14 residues. Trimming took off 0 bases at V and 4 bases at J, with 9 bases between the two ends. This chain's CDR3 is CASSYSRRSTEAFF. DNA for the CDR3: TGTGCCAGCAGTTACTCCAGGAGGAGCACTGAAGCTTTCTTT.

This clone was recorded only once. The chain uses TRBV5-4 and TRBJ2-7; D is perhaps TRBD2 (6 bases). This CDR3 has 12 residues. Between the trimmed V and J ends, which lost 7 bases and 1 base, there was a span of 9 bases. Germline V gene lookup returns CDR1 SGHNT and CDR2 YYREEE (reference sequence). Here the CDR3 DNA reads TGTGCCAGCGGTGGACTATCCTACGAGCAGTACTTC. This sequence encodes CASGGLSYEQYF.

This chain joins TRBV7-8 and TRBJ2-5; maybe TRBD2 (5 bases). In germline, CDR1 is SGHVS, CDR2 FQNEAQ. The germline V and J ends were trimmed by 5 bases and 5 bases, with 12 bases remaining between them. The CDR3 consists of 13 residues. DNA of the CDR3: TGTGCCAGCAGCCCCCACGGGGTTGAGACCCAGTACTTC. This encodes CASSPHGVETQYF.

The chain has TRBV28 and TRBJ2-7; tentative D call: TRBD1 (6 bases). Germline loops: CDR1 MDHEN, CDR2 SYDVKM. Trimming left V 7 bases short and J 2 bases short, with 12 bases between. The CDR3 totals 13 residues. This CDR3 is CASKGWDTYEQYF. CDR3 in DNA: TGTGCCAGCAAGGGGTGGGACACCTACGAGCAGTACTTC.

J is TRBJ2-7 and V is TRBV7-6; 10 positions match TRBD1. The CDR3 consists of 16 residues. Losses at the gene ends were 5 bases for V and 0 bases for J; bases not matched to a gene: 7. Per the germline V gene, CDR1 is SGHVS and CDR2 is FNYEAQ. The CDR3 here is CASSPPGTGVSYEQYF. In nucleotides, the CDR3 is TGTGCCAGCAGCCCCCCCGGGACAGGGGTCTCCTACGAGCAGTACTTC.

This sequence joins TRBV30 and TRBJ2-1; possibly TRBD2 for D (6 bases). CDR3 length: 13 amino acids. V lost 2 bases to trimming and J lost 10 bases, with 15 bases between them. CDR1 is GTSNPN and CDR2 is SVGIG in the germline V gene (reference sequence). CDR3 nucleotide sequence: TGTGCCTGGAGTAAGGGACTGGGAGACGAGCAGTTCTTC. This encodes CAWSKGLGDEQFF.

V is TRBV11-1 and J is TRBJ2-4; TRBD1 is a possible D gene (6 bases). The CDR3 contains 14 residues. Germline-derived CDR1 and CDR2 are SGHAT and FQDESV (reference sequence). Between the trimmed V and J ends, which lost 2 bases and 15 bases, there was a span of 20 bases. CDR3 residues: CASSLNALPRQVYF. CDR3 in DNA: TGTGCCAGCAGCTTAAATGCCCTTCCCAGACAGGTGTACTTC.

This chain uses TRBV5-1 with TRBJ2-3; 10 bases fit TRBD2. The trim removed 4 bases at V and 6 bases at J, leaving 8 bases unmatched. The CDR3 length is 15 residues. Germline CDR1 is SGHRS and CDR2 is YFSETQ. CDR3 nucleotide sequence: TGCGCCAGCAGCAGAGGACTAGCGGATGGGGATACGCAGTATTTT. This sequence encodes CASSRGLADGDTQYF.

This chain links TRBV5-1 with TRBJ2-2; unclear D gene. The germline gives CDR1 SGHRS, CDR2 YFSETQ. The CDR3 runs to 19 residues. V dropped 0 bases and J dropped 2 bases, with 20 bases sitting between them. This chain's CDR3 is CASSLGMSAPHPNTGELFF. In DNA form, the CDR3 reads TGCGCCAGCAGCTTGGGGATGTCAGCTCCTCACCCCAACACCGGGGAGCTGTTTTTT.

This rearrangement joins TRBV11-2 to TRBJ2-7; 7 nucleotides align to TRBD2. V dropped 4 bases and J dropped 1; count of bases not matched to a gene: 7. The CDR3 runs to 15 residues. Germline V gene data show CDR1 as SGHAT and CDR2 as FQNNGV. DNA of the CDR3: TGTGCCAGCAGCTCCAATTGGGGGGGATCCTACGAGCAGTACTTC. Translating it yields CASSSNWGGSYEQYF.

The J gene is TRBJ1-1, the V gene TRBV5-1; tentative D call: TRBD1 (6 bases). The germline V and J ends were trimmed by 7 bases and 2 bases, with 27 bases remaining between them. CDR1 SGHRS and CDR2 YFSETQ come from the germline V gene. This CDR3 has 18 residues. The CDR3 sequence is CASSTGRGSHKRNTEAFF. The CDR3 nucleotides are TGCGCCAGCTCGACAGGAAGGGGATCCCATAAAAGAAACACTGAAGCTTTCTTT.

The chain employs TRBV18 and TRBJ2-6; 11 bases fit TRBD1. With 4 bases clipped from V and 3 bases from J, the junction kept 8 bases outside the gene matches. CDR1 and CDR2 from the germline V gene are KGHSH and LQKENI. The CDR3 runs 18 residues. The CDR3 is CASSRADRGLFGANVLTF. The CDR3 DNA reads TGTGCCAGCTCACGGGCGGACAGGGGGCTTTTTGGGGCCAACGTCCTGACTTTC.

The gene calls are TRBV6-6 and TRBJ2-2, with D unresolved. Trimming took off 2 bases at V and 2 bases at J, with 3 bases between the two ends. Germline CDR1 is MNHNY and CDR2 is SVGAGI (reference sequence). This CDR3 comprises 13 residues. The CDR3 DNA follows: TGTGCCAGCAGTTACACTAACACCGGGGAGCTGTTTTTT. It translates to CASSYTNTGELFF.

The gene calls are TRBV5-1 and TRBJ2-2; possible D gene TRBD2, 5 bases. The CDR3 is 16 amino acids. The ends were cut back, 0 bases at V and 2 bases at J, with 11 bases in the middle. Germline V gene sequence: CDR1 SGHRS, CDR2 YFSETQ. The CDR3 loop is CASSLGEGSNTGELFF. The CDR3 DNA sequence: TGCGCCAGCAGCTTGGGAGAGGGCTCAAACACCGGGGAGCTGTTTTTT.

The chain has TRBV28 and TRBJ2-7; TRBD2 aligns across 7 bases. Germline V gene sequence: CDR1 MDHEN, CDR2 SYDVKM. CDR3 length: 15 residues. After removal of 5 bases from V and 2 bases from J, the junction contained 9 bases not matched to a gene. CDR3 DNA sequence: TGTGCCAGCAGTCCCATAGGGAGGGGAACCTACGAGCAGTACTTC. This sequence encodes CASSPIGRGTYEQYF.

This chain connects TRBV7-2 to TRBJ2-3; possible D gene TRBD2, 6 bases. This CDR3 has 14 amino acids. Germline assignment: CDR1 SGHTA and CDR2 FQGNSA. The ends were cut back, 5 bases at V and 2 bases at J, with 11 bases in the middle. The CDR3 region is CASSQGTPTDTQYF. DNA for the CDR3: TGTGCCAGCAGCCAAGGGACTCCCACAGATACGCAGTATTTT.

The rearrangement links TRBV7-8 to TRBJ2-7; D is unclear. In germline, CDR1 is SGHVS, CDR2 FQNEAQ. This CDR3 has 15 residues. The V end was cut by 5 bases, the J end by 5 bases, with 19 bases between. CDR3 in DNA: TGTGCCAGCAGCCACTACTTGGGTCGGGTGCACGAGCAGTACTTC. Its translation is CASSHYLGRVHEQYF.

The rearrangement joins TRBV28 to TRBJ2-2, with 10 bases matching TRBD2. The V gene's germline CDR1 is MDHEN and CDR2 SYDVKM. The CDR3 runs 16 residues. The ends lost 6 bases at V and 4 bases at J; junction bases unmatched: 8. Written as DNA, the CDR3 is TGTGCCAGCAGCCCTAGCGGGAGTCAAGTCACCGGGGAGCTGTTTTTT. As protein: CASSPSGSQVTGELFF.

V gene TRBV19 combines with J gene TRBJ2-4; 9 nucleotides align to TRBD1. V gave up 3 bases and J gave up 8 bases; unmatched junction bases: 8. CDR1 is LNHDA, CDR2 SQIVND, per germline (reference sequence). The CDR3 covers 15 residues. The CDR3 sequence is CASSISGQGGDIQYF. The CDR3 nucleotides are TGTGCCAGTAGTATTTCGGGACAGGGAGGGGACATTCAGTACTTC.

The sample holds one count of this clone. The chain has TRBV6-1 and TRBJ1-2; unclear D gene. The CDR3 is 13 residues long. The germline V gene encodes CDR1 MNHNS and CDR2 SASEGT. V lost 3 bases and J 4 bases, leaving 9 bases between the germline ends. The CDR3 bases are TGTGCCAGCAGTGAGCGGCAGGCCTATGGCTACACCTTC. It encodes CASSERQAYGYTF.

The rearrangement links TRBV28 to TRBJ2-4; no clear D. CDR3 length: 14 residues. The germline CDR1 and CDR2 sequences are MDHEN and SYDVKM. V lost 6 bases and J 3 bases, leaving 12 bases between the germline ends. CDR3 region: CASSPGSSKNIQYF. The CDR3 DNA sequence: TGTGCCAGCAGCCCCGGTAGTAGCAAAAACATTCAGTACTTC.